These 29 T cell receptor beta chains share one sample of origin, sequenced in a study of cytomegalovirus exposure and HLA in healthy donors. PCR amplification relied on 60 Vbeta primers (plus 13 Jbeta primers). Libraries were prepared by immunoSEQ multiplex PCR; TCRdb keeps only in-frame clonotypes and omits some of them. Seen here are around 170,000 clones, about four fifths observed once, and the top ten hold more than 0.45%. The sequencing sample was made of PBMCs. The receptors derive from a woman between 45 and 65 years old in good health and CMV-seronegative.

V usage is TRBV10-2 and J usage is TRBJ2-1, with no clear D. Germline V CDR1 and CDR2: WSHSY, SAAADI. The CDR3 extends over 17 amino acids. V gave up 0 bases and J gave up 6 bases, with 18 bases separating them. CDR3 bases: TGCGCCAGCAGTGAGTCGCACTATCGAAAACCTAGCAATGAGCAGTTCTTC. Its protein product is CASSESHYRKPSNEQFF.

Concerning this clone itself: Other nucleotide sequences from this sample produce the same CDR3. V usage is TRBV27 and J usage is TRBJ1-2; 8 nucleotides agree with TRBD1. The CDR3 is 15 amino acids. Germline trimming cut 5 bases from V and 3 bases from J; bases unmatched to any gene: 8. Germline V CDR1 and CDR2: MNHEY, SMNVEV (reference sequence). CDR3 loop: CASSTRGQDHYGYTF. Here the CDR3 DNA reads TGTGCCAGCAGTACACGGGGACAGGATCACTATGGCTACACCTTC.

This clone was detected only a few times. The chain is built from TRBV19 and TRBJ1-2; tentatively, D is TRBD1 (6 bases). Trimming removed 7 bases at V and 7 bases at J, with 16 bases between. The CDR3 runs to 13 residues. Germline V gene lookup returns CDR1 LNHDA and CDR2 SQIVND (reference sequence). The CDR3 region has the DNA TGTGCCAGTACTGAGGGACAAATGCTTGGCTACACCTTC. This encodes CASTEGQMLGYTF. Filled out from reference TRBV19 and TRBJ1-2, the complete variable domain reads DGGITQSPKYLFRKEGQNVTLSCEQNLNHDAMYWYRQDPGQGLRLIYYSQIVNDFQKGDIAEGYSVSREKKESFPLTVTSAQKNPTAFYLCASTEGQMLGYTFGSGTRLTVV.

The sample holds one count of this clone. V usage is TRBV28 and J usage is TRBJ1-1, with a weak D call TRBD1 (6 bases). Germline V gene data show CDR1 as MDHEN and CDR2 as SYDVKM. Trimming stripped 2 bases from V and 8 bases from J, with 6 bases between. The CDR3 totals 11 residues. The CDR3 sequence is CASSLQGEAFF. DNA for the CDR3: TGTGCCAGCAGTTTACAGGGGGAAGCTTTCTTT.

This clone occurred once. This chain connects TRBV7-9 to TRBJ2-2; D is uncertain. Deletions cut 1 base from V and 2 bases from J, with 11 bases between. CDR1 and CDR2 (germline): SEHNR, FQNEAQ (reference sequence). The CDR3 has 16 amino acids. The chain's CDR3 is CASSLEGYRNTGELFF. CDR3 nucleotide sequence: TGTGCCAGCAGCTTAGAAGGCTACAGAAACACCGGGGAGCTGTTTTTT.

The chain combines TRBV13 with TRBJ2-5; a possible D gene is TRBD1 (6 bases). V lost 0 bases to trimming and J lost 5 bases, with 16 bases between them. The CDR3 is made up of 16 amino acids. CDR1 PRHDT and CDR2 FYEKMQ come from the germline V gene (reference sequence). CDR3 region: CASSLGPSGVTETQYF. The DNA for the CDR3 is TGTGCCAGCAGCTTAGGCCCATCAGGGGTTACGGAGACCCAGTACTTC.

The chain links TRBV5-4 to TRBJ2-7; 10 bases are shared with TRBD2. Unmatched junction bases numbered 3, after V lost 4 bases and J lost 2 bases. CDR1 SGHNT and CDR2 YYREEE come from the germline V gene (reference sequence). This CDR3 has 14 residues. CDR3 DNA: TGTGCCAGCAGCCAAAGCGGGAGGGCCTACGAGCAGTACTTC. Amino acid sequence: CASSQSGRAYEQYF.

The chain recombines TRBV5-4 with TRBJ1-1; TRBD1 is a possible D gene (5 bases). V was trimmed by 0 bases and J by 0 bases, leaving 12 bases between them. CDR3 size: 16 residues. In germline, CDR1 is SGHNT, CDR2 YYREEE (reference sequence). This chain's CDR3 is CASSLVPGRVNTEAFF. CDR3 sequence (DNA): TGTGCCAGCAGCTTGGTGCCAGGGAGGGTGAACACTGAAGCTTTCTTT.

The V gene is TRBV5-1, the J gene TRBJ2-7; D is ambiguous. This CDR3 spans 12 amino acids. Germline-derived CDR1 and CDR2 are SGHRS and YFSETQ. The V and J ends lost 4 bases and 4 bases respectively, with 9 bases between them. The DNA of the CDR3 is TGCGCCAGCAGCGCCGGTTCGTACGAGCAGTACTTC. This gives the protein CASSAGSYEQYF.

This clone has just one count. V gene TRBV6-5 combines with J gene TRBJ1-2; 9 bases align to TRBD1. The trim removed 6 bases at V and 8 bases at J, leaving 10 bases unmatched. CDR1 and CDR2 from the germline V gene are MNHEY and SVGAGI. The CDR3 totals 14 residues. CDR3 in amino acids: CASSAPGQGFGYTF. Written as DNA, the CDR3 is TGTGCCAGCAGCGCACCGGGACAGGGATTCGGCTACACCTTC.

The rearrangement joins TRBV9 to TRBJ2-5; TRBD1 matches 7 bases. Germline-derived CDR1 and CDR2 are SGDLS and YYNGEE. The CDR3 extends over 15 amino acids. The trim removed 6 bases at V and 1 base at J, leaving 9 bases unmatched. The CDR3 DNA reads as TGTGCCAGCAACAGGGGCCATCGAGGCCAAGAGACCCAGTACTTC. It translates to CASNRGHRGQETQYF.

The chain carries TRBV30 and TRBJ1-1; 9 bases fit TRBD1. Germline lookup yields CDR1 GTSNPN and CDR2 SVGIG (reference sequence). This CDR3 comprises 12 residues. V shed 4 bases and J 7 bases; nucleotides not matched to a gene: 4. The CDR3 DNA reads TGTGCCTGGAACGACAGGGGGGGTGAAGCTTTCTTT. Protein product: CAWNDRGGEAFF.

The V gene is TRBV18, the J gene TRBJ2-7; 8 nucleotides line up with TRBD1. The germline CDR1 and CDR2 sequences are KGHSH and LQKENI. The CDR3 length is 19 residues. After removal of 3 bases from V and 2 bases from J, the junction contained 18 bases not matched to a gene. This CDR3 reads CASSPRTIGNRGFTYEQYF. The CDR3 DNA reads TGTGCCAGCTCACCGAGAACTATAGGAAACAGGGGGTTTACCTACGAGCAGTACTTC.

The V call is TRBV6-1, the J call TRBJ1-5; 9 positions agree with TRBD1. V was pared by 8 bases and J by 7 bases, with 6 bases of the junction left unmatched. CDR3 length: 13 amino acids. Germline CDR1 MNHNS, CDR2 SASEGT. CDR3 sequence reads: CASQDRGWQPQHF. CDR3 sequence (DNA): TGTGCCAGCCAAGACAGGGGGTGGCAGCCCCAGCATTTT.

In DNA form, the CDR3 reads TGCGCCAGCAGCTTATCTCCGCAGGTCCCGCGCGGGGAGCTGTTTTTT. Its protein product is CASSLSPQVPRGELFF. The rearrangement links TRBV5-1 to TRBJ2-2; D unresolved. Germline loops: CDR1 SGHRS, CDR2 YFSETQ. The CDR3 runs to 16 residues. The ends were cut back, 2 bases at V and 7 bases at J, with 18 bases in the middle.

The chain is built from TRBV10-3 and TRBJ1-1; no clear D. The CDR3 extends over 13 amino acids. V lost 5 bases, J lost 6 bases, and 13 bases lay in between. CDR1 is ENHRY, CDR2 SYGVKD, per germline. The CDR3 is CAISPAVGPEAFF. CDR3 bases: TGTGCCATCAGTCCTGCCGTGGGCCCTGAAGCTTTCTTT.

The CDR3 DNA is TGTGCCAGCTCTCTCGACAGGCTCCAGCCCCAGCATTTT. It encodes CASSLDRLQPQHF. The chain employs TRBV18 and TRBJ1-5, with D tentatively TRBD1 (6 bases). V shed 6 bases and J shed 7 bases, with 13 bases lying between them. The CDR3 runs to 13 residues. CDR1 and CDR2 from the germline V gene are KGHSH and LQKENI. Drawing the rest from reference TRBV18 and TRBJ1-5, the complete variable domain is NAGVMQNPRHLVRRRGQEARLRCSPMKGHSHVYWYRQLPEEGLKFMVYLQKENIIDESGMPKERFSAEFPKEGPSILRIQQVVRGDSAAYFCASSLDRLQPQHFGDGTRLSIL.

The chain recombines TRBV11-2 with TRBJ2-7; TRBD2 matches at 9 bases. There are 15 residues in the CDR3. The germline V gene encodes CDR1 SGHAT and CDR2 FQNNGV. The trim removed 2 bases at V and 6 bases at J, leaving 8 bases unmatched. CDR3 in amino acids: CASSLSWTSDSEQYF. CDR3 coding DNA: TGTGCCAGCAGCTTAAGTTGGACTAGCGATTCCGAGCAGTACTTC.

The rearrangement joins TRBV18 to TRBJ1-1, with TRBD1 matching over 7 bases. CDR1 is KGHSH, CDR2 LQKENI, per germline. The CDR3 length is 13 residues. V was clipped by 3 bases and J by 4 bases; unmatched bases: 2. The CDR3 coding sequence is TGTGCCAGCTCACCTCACAGGGGCACTGAAGCTTTCTTT. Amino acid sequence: CASSPHRGTEAFF.

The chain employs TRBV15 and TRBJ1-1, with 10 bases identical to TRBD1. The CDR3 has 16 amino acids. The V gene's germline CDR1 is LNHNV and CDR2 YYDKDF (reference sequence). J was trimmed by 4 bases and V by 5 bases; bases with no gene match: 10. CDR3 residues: CATSGRTGGSGTEAFF. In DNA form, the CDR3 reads TGTGCCACCAGCGGAAGGACAGGGGGGTCCGGCACTGAAGCTTTCTTT. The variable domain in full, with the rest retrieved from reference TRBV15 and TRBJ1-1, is DAMVIQNPRYQVTQFGKPVTLSCSQTLNHNVMYWYQQKSSQAPKLLFHYYDKDFNNEADTPDNFQSRRPNTSFCFLDIRSPGLGDTAMYLCATSGRTGGSGTEAFFGQGTRLTVV.

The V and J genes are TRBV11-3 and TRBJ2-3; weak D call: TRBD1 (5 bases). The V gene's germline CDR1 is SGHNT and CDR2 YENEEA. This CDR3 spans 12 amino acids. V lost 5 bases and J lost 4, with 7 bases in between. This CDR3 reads CASSLRADTQYF. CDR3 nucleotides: TGTGCCAGCAGCCTCAGGGCAGATACGCAGTATTTT.

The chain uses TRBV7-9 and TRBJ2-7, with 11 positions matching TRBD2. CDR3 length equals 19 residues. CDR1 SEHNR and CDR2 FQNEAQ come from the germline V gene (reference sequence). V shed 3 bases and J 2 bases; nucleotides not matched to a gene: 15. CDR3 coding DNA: TGTGCCAGCAGCTTGGGGTCCCCCTTAGCGGGAGGGCTCCCCTACGAGCAGTACTTC. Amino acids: CASSLGSPLAGGLPYEQYF.

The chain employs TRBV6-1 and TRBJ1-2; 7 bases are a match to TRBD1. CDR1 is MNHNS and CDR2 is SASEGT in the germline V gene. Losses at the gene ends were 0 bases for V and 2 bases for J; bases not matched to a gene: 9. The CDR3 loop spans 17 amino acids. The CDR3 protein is CASSEALRDRVNYGYTF. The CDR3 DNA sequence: TGTGCCAGCAGTGAAGCGCTTCGTGACAGGGTGAACTATGGCTACACCTTC.

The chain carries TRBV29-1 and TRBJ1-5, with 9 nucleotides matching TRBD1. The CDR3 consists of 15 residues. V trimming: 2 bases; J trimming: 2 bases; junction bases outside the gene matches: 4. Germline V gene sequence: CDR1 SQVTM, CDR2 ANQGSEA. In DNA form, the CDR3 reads TGCAGCGTTGAAATACAGGGGGCCGGCAATCAGCCCCAGCATTTT. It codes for CSVEIQGAGNQPQHF.

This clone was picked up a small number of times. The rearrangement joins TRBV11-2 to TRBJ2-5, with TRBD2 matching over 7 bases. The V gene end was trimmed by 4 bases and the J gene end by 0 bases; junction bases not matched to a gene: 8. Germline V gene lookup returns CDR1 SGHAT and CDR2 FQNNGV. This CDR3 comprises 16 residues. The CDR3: CASSSRGAGYQETQYF. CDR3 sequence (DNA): TGTGCCAGCAGCTCCCGGGGAGCGGGGTACCAAGAGACCCAGTACTTC.

CDR3: CATSRGRAEQYF. CDR3 nucleotide sequence: TGTGCCACCAGCAGAGGCAGGGCCGAGCAGTACTTC. V gene TRBV15 combines with J gene TRBJ2-7, with a tentative D call TRBD1 (5 bases). V dropped 1 base and J dropped 6 bases, with 7 bases sitting between them. The CDR3 is 12 residues long. Germline assignment: CDR1 LNHNV and CDR2 YYDKDF (reference sequence). Supplemented by reference TRBV15 and TRBJ2-7, the full variable domain reads DAMVIQNPRYQVTQFGKPVTLSCSQTLNHNVMYWYQQKSSQAPKLLFHYYDKDFNNEADTPDNFQSRRPNTSFCFLDIRSPGLGDTAMYLCATSRGRAEQYFGPGTRLTVT.

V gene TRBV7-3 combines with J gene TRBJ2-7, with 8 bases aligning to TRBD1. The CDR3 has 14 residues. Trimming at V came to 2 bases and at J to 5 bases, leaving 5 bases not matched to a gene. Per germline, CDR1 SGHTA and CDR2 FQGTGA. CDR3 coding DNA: TGTGCCAGCAGCTTAGACAGGGGAACCCACGAGCAGTACTTC. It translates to CASSLDRGTHEQYF.

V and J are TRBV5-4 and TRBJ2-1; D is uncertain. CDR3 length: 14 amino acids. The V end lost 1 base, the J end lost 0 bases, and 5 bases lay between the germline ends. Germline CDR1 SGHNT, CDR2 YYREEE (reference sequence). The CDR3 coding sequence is TGTGCCAGCAGCTTGACGAGCTCCTACAATGAGCAGTTCTTC. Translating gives CASSLTSSYNEQFF.

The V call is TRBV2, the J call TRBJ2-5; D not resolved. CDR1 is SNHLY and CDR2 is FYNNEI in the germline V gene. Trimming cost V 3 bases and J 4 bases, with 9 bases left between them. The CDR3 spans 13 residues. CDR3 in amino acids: CASSDLVPETQYF. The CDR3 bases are TGTGCCAGCAGTGATTTAGTCCCAGAGACCCAGTACTTC.